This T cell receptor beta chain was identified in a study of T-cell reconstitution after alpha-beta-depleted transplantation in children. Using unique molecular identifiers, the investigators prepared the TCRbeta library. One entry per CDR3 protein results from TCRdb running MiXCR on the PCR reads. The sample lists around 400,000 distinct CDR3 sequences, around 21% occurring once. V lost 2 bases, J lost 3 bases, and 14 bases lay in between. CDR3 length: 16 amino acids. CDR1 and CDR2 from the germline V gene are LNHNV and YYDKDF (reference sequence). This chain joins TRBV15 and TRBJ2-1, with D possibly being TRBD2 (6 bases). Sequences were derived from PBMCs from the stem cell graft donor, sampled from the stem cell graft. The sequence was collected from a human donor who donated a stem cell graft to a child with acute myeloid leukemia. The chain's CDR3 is CATSRKTGLGYNEQFF. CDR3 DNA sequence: TGTGCCACCAGCAGAAAGACGGGACTCGGCTACAATGAGCAGTTCTTC.